Each of the 32 T cell receptor beta chains below was sequenced from the same sample in a study of beta chain features in type 1 diabetes. Study-wide results and caveats: Patients with Type 1 diabetes showed moderately but significantly shorter TCRB CDR3s in all four CD4+ subsets.

Their antigens are not known. Every bit of the isolated RNA underwent reverse transcription, so sequencing read expressed TCRB transcripts. This table comes from immunoSEQ multiplex PCR, and its TCRdb copy is limited to in-frame clones, with some not included. The sample has about 340,000 clones, around an eighth seen once. The sample taken for sequencing was naive CD4+ T cells from blood. Receptor source: a woman in her late teens or twenties with type 1 diabetes.

This clone was observed a handful of times. Here the CDR3 reads CASSKPGQAYNEQFF. The CDR3 DNA follows: TGTGCCAGTAGCAAGCCGGGACAGGCTTACAATGAGCAGTTCTTC. The chain joins TRBV19 to TRBJ2-1; 8 bases agree with TRBD1. V shed 6 bases, J shed 4 bases, and the junction held 8 bases outside the gene matches. The CDR3 runs to 15 residues. CDR1 is LNHDA and CDR2 is SQIVND in the germline V gene (reference sequence).

This clone was counted between two and nine times. The chain recombines TRBV12-5 with TRBJ1-1; D gene uncertain. CDR1 LGHNT and CDR2 FRNRAP come from the germline V gene. V lost 1 base, J lost 1 base, and 7 bases lay in between. The CDR3 sequence is 14 residues long. The CDR3 region has the DNA TGTGCTAGTGGTTTGGGCCAGTGGAACACTGAAGCTTTCTTT. Translated, it gives CASGLGQWNTEAFF.

The chain's CDR3 is CASSLGQDGYGYTF. The CDR3 nucleotides read TGTGCCAGCAGCTTGGGACAGGACGGCTATGGCTACACCTTC. The rearrangement joins TRBV5-6 to TRBJ1-2; D might be TRBD1 (6 bases). Per the germline V gene, CDR1 is SGHDT and CDR2 is YYEEEE. The CDR3 spans 14 residues. V was trimmed by 0 bases and J by 4 bases, leaving 10 bases between them.

This clone was seen only a few times. The chain recombines TRBV28 with TRBJ2-1; D gene ambiguous. Germline V gives CDR1 MDHEN, CDR2 SYDVKM. This CDR3 region has 14 residues. The V end lost 3 bases, the J end lost 1 base, and 7 bases lay between the germline ends. The CDR3: CASSLPSSYNEQFF. CDR3 nucleotides: TGTGCCAGCAGTTTGCCCAGTTCCTACAATGAGCAGTTCTTC. Using reference TRBV28 and TRBJ2-1 for the parts outside the CDR3, the full variable domain is DVKVTQSSRYLVKRTGEKVFLECVQDMDHENMFWYRQDPGLGLRLIYFSYDVKMKEKGDIPEGYSVSREKKERFSLILESASTNQTSMYLCASSLPSSYNEQFFGPGTRLTVL.

V is TRBV4-2 and J is TRBJ2-3; the match to TRBD2 covers 10 bases. V lost 0 bases and J lost 6; bases outside the gene matches: 3. This CDR3 region has 15 residues. Per germline, CDR1 LGHNA and CDR2 YNFKEQ. CDR3 in amino acids: CASSQELAGLDTQYF. The CDR3 coding sequence is TGTGCCAGCAGCCAAGAACTAGCGGGGTTGGATACGCAGTATTTT.

The table lists this clone with a few counts. The V call is TRBV10-2, the J call TRBJ2-1, with 9 bases that match TRBD2. Germline lookup yields CDR1 WSHSY and CDR2 SAAADI. V trimming: 5 bases; J trimming: 6 bases; junction bases outside the gene matches: 5. This CDR3 is 14 amino acids long. CDR3 sequence: CASSLAGAGNEQFF. CDR3 sequence (DNA): TGCGCCAGCAGTTTAGCGGGAGCGGGCAATGAGCAGTTCTTC.

In its sample, this clone was seen a few times. The genes are TRBV9 and TRBJ1-1, with TRBD1 as a possible D gene (6 bases). This CDR3 has 13 amino acids. Looked up from germline, CDR1 is SGDLS and CDR2 is YYNGEE. Trimming stripped 3 bases from V and 8 bases from J, with 14 bases between. CDR3 sequence reads: CASSANWTVEAFF. CDR3 in DNA: TGTGCCAGCAGCGCCAATTGGACAGTCGAAGCTTTCTTT.

V usage is TRBV5-4 and J usage is TRBJ2-6; TRBD2 might be the D (5 bases). This CDR3 has 15 residues. Trimming cost V 3 bases and J 2 bases, with 9 bases left between them. Looked up from germline, CDR1 is SGHNT and CDR2 is YYREEE (reference sequence). CDR3 sequence (DNA): TGTGCCAGCAGCTCCCTAGCTGCTGGGGCCAACGTCCTGACTTTC. Its translation: CASSSLAAGANVLTF.

The rearrangement links TRBV7-2 to TRBJ2-1; D is unresolved. V was trimmed by 5 bases and J by 15 bases, leaving 20 bases between them. The CDR3 contains 13 residues. Germline assignment: CDR1 SGHTA and CDR2 FQGNSA. The CDR3 DNA reads TGTGCCAGCAGCCCCGTTGGGCACTCCCAAAGGTTCTTC. Its translation is CASSPVGHSQRFF. Together with reference TRBV7-2 and TRBJ2-1, the CDR3 gives the full variable domain: GAGVSQSPSNKVTEKGKDVELRCDPISGHTALYWYRQSLGQGLEFLIYFQGNSAPDKSGLPSDRFSAERTGGSVSTLTIQRTQQEDSAVYLCASSPVGHSQRFFGPGTRLTVL.

This chain connects TRBV4-3 to TRBJ2-1; the match to TRBD2 covers 10 bases. CDR3 size: 17 residues. The ends lost 8 bases at V and 7 bases at J; junction bases unmatched: 17. Germline lookup yields CDR1 LGHNA and CDR2 YSLEER. Here the CDR3 DNA reads TGCGCCAGCCAAAAGGAAGCGGGAGGGTTTGGTGTAAATGAGCAGTTCTTC. Translation gives CASQKEAGGFGVNEQFF.

This clone was counted a few times. The rearrangement uses TRBV28 and TRBJ2-7; 8 positions match TRBD1. The germline V gene has CDR1 MDHEN and CDR2 SYDVKM. J gave up 5 bases and V 7 bases, and 10 bases lay outside the gene matches. This CDR3 has 14 residues. As DNA, the CDR3 is TGTGCCAGCATCTGGGCAGGGGGCAATGACGAGCAGTACTTC. This sequence encodes CASIWAGGNDEQYF. Filled out from reference TRBV28 and TRBJ2-7, the complete variable domain reads DVKVTQSSRYLVKRTGEKVFLECVQDMDHENMFWYRQDPGLGLRLIYFSYDVKMKEKGDIPEGYSVSREKKERFSLILESASTNQTSMYLCASIWAGGNDEQYFGPGTRLTVT.

The J gene is TRBJ2-7, the V gene TRBV6-5; D might be TRBD1 (5 bases). CDR1 and CDR2 from the germline V gene are MNHEY and SVGAGI. This CDR3 is 12 amino acids long. Trimming left V 7 bases short and J 3 bases short, with 10 bases between. CDR3 protein: CASTMTDYEQYF. CDR3 sequence (DNA): TGTGCCAGCACGATGACAGACTACGAGCAGTACTTC.

The rearrangement links TRBV5-1 to TRBJ2-1; D ambiguous. V was trimmed by 3 bases and J by 3 bases, leaving 13 bases between them. CDR3 length equals 15 residues. Germline lookup yields CDR1 SGHRS and CDR2 YFSETQ. As DNA, the CDR3 is TGCGCCAGCAGCTACCGACTTAACAACTACAATGAGCAGTTCTTC. This codes for CASSYRLNNYNEQFF. The whole variable domain, remainder taken from reference TRBV5-1 and TRBJ2-1, is KAGVTQTPRYLIKTRGQQVTLSCSPISGHRSVSWYQQTPGQGLQFLFEYFSETQRNKGNFPGRFSGRQFSNSRSEMNVSTLELGDSALYLCASSYRLNNYNEQFFGPGTRLTVL.

The genes are TRBV11-3 and TRBJ2-5, with TRBD2 identical over 16 bases. CDR3 length equals 15 residues. Trimming at V came to 5 bases and at J to 5 bases, leaving 2 bases not matched to a gene. Germline assignment: CDR1 SGHNT and CDR2 YENEEA. CDR3 in DNA: TGTGCCAGCAGCCCGGGACTAGCGGGAGGGGAGACCCAGTACTTC. Translation: CASSPGLAGGETQYF.

This clone has more than one count but fewer than ten. CDR3 loop: CSVDPASRGYNEQFF. The CDR3, as DNA: TGCAGCGTTGATCCGGCCTCGAGAGGGTACAATGAGCAGTTCTTC. This chain links TRBV29-1 with TRBJ2-1; a possible D gene is TRBD2 (5 bases). The CDR3 sequence is 15 residues long. Looked up from germline, CDR1 is SQVTM and CDR2 is ANQGSEA. V was shortened by 3 bases and J by 4 bases, with 16 bases between the two germline ends.

This clone was recorded a few times. The rearrangement joins TRBV18 to TRBJ2-3; D unclear. V shed 5 bases and J shed 6 bases, with 9 bases lying between them. Germline CDR1 reads KGHSH; CDR2 reads LQKENI. This CDR3 is built from 12 residues. CDR3 DNA: TGTGCCAGCTCAGAACTCGGTGATACGCAGTATTTT. Its protein is CASSELGDTQYF.

The rearrangement joins TRBV5-6 to TRBJ2-1, with TRBD2 identical over 10 bases. The CDR3 extends over 15 amino acids. CDR1 and CDR2 from the germline V gene are SGHDT and YYEEEE. Losses at the gene ends were 8 bases for V and 9 bases for J; bases not matched to a gene: 14. The CDR3 spells CARQGVIAGGGEQFF. The CDR3 DNA reads TGTGCCAGGCAAGGGGTCATAGCGGGAGGTGGTGAGCAGTTCTTC.

This clone was counted a few times. The CDR3 loop reads CASSLGQGPYEQYV. The CDR3 coding sequence is TGTGCCAGCAGTCTAGGACAGGGCCCCTACGAGCAGTACGTC. V and J are TRBV6-1 and TRBJ2-7; TRBD1 agrees at 8 bases. Germline V gives CDR1 MNHNS, CDR2 SASEGT. This CDR3 is built from 14 residues. Unmatched junction bases numbered 5, after V lost 5 bases and J lost 2 bases.

This clone was counted only a few times. The chain has TRBV6-6 and TRBJ2-7, with a tentative D call TRBD2 (6 bases). There are 15 residues in the CDR3. Germline V gene data show CDR1 as MNHNY and CDR2 as SVGAGI (reference sequence). V lost 6 bases and J lost 2, with 17 bases in between. CDR3 sequence: CASSPGGLEAYEQYV. The CDR3 coding sequence is TGTGCCAGCAGCCCCGGGGGACTTGAGGCCTACGAGCAGTACGTC.

J is TRBJ2-4 and V is TRBV15, with TRBD2 matching 8 bases. V gave up 2 bases and J gave up 0 bases; unmatched junction bases: 15. CDR1 and CDR2 (germline): LNHNV, YYDKDF (reference sequence). CDR3 length: 20 amino acids. This CDR3 is CATSRPPEGSGAIAKNIQYF. The CDR3, as DNA: TGTGCCACCAGCAGACCTCCGGAGGGTAGCGGGGCGATAGCCAAAAACATTCAGTACTTC.

The J gene is TRBJ2-1, the V gene TRBV5-4; 16 bases agree with TRBD2. The CDR3 contains 17 residues. V was clipped by 3 bases and J by 6 bases; unmatched bases: 6. Germline lookup yields CDR1 SGHNT and CDR2 YYREEE (reference sequence). The CDR3 region is CASSWGLAGGPGNEQFF. CDR3 nucleotide sequence: TGTGCCAGCAGCTGGGGACTAGCGGGAGGGCCGGGCAATGAGCAGTTCTTC.

This clone showed up just a few times. The CDR3 DNA reads as TGCAGCGTTGCGGACCACGGGACAGCGAACACTGAAGCTTTCTTT. Its protein product is CSVADHGTANTEAFF. The chain couples TRBV29-1 to TRBJ1-1; 7 bases line up with TRBD1. There are 15 residues in the CDR3. Germline CDR1 reads SQVTM; CDR2 reads ANQGSEA. Unmatched junction bases numbered 9, after V lost 4 bases and J lost 1 base.

The V and J genes are TRBV2 and TRBJ1-1, with TRBD1 matching over 9 bases. Looked up from germline, CDR1 is SNHLY and CDR2 is FYNNEI. The CDR3 is 13 amino acids. J gave up 1 base and V 6 bases, and 0 bases lay outside the gene matches. In DNA, the CDR3 is TGTGCCAGCAGGGGACAGGGGAACACTGAAGCTTTCTTT. Residues: CASRGQGNTEAFF.

The sample holds a few counts of this clone. The gene calls are TRBV30 and TRBJ1-2, with unresolved D. The CDR3 sequence is 12 residues long. Germline V gene data show CDR1 as GTSNPN and CDR2 as SVGIG (reference sequence). Trimming shortened V by 7 bases and J by 1 base, and 10 bases separated the two germline ends. The CDR3 coding sequence is TGTGCCTCACACGGGGATAACTATGGCTACACCTTC. Translation: CASHGDNYGYTF.

The rearrangement uses TRBV29-1 and TRBJ2-2, with 8 nucleotides matching TRBD2. The CDR3 has 14 residues. J gave up 6 bases and V 6 bases, and 9 bases lay outside the gene matches. Germline lookup yields CDR1 SQVTM and CDR2 ANQGSEA. CDR3 DNA: TGCAGCGTGCAACCGGGACTAGACGCCGGGGAGCTGTTTTTT. Protein sequence: CSVQPGLDAGELFF.

This clone has just a few counts. CDR3 amino acids: CAISEKAGGVYEQYV. The CDR3 nucleotides read TGTGCCATCAGTGAAAAAGCGGGAGGTGTCTACGAGCAGTACGTC. V and J are TRBV10-3 and TRBJ2-7; 9 positions agree with TRBD2. J lost 3 bases, V lost 3 bases, and 6 bases had no gene match. Germline loops: CDR1 ENHRY, CDR2 SYGVKD. The CDR3 consists of 15 residues.

This clone was counted between two and nine times. J is TRBJ2-7 and V is TRBV18; tentative D call: TRBD2 (6 bases). V was shortened by 3 bases and J by 7 bases, with 16 bases between the two germline ends. The CDR3 extends over 14 amino acids. Germline V gene lookup returns CDR1 KGHSH and CDR2 LQKENI. CDR3: CASSPLGLLEEQYV. Written as DNA, the CDR3 is TGTGCCAGCTCACCTCTGGGACTTCTAGAGGAGCAGTACGTC.

The V gene is TRBV7-2, the J gene TRBJ2-1; 12 nucleotides line up with TRBD2. Germline V gene data show CDR1 as SGHTA and CDR2 as FQGNSA. Unmatched junction bases numbered 4, after V lost 7 bases and J lost 6 bases. The CDR3 spans 14 residues. The CDR3 region is CASTPTSGSNEQFF. The DNA for the CDR3 is TGTGCCAGCACCCCGACTAGCGGGAGCAATGAGCAGTTCTTC.

This clone has a count of ten or more. The gene calls are TRBV29-1 and TRBJ2-6; D remains unclear. CDR3 size: 13 residues. Germline CDR1 reads SQVTM; CDR2 reads ANQGSEA. The germline V and J ends were trimmed by 6 bases and 1 base, with 7 bases remaining between them. The CDR3 sequence is CSVVESGANVLTF. The CDR3 bases are TGCAGCGTGGTTGAGTCTGGGGCCAACGTCCTGACTTTC.

This clone was detected a few times. The genes are TRBV25-1 and TRBJ1-1, with 11 bases identical to TRBD1. From germline, CDR1 is MGHDK and CDR2 SYGVNS. The V and J ends lost 6 bases and 5 bases, in that order; junction bases with no gene match: 5. CDR3 size: 14 residues. The CDR3, as DNA: TGTGCCAGCAGGGGGGGACAGGGGGGAACTGAAGCTTTCTTT. Its translation is CASRGGQGGTEAFF.

This clone was picked up a small number of times. This chain joins TRBV21-1 and TRBJ2-7; the listed D gene, TRBD1, was not tested against the DNA. TRBV21-1 is a pseudogene locus. The length of the CDR3 is 14 residues. The CDR3 DNA sequence: TGTGCCAGCAGCAATCGGGACAGCATGTACGAGCAGTACGTC. It encodes CASSNRDSMYEQYV.

This clone was detected only a few times. V gene TRBV4-1 combines with J gene TRBJ2-5, with D unresolved. V lost 5 bases, J lost 3 bases, and 13 bases lay in between. This CDR3 region has 14 residues. Germline V gene lookup returns CDR1 MGHRA and CDR2 YSYEKL. The CDR3 loop reads CASSMFGVEETQYF. For the CDR3, the DNA is TGCGCCAGCAGCATGTTCGGAGTGGAAGAGACCCAGTACTTC.